This T cell receptor beta chain was found in a study of shared clonotypes between healthy human individuals. General study points: Relative to their counterparts shared across all four donors, non-shared clonotypes exhibited diminished generation probabilities.

Donors, healthy HIV-negative adults, lacked recent acute infections or vaccinations. The CDR3 is 13 amino acids. Germline values: CDR1 WNHNN, CDR2 SYGVQD (reference sequence). V was pared by 3 bases and J by 1 base, with 6 bases between. Details on this clone: Its antigen is undetermined.

The authors distributed each subset's genomic DNA evenly over several immunoSEQ plates. For sorted subsets, approximately 0.2 ug DNA per replicate equaled 30,000 or so T cell genomes. Assay: immunoSEQ multiplex PCR; the TCRdb copy retains only in-frame clones and omits some. This table holds some 2.4 million clones, roughly 93% found once. Input material: naive CD4+ T cells from PBMCs. Sample subset: CD45RA+ positively selected. The TCR comes from a man between 18 and 35 years old in good health. Some clones in this sample may be carry-over from other donors' samples. The rearrangement links TRBV10-1 to TRBJ1-1; the D is unclear. The DNA of the CDR3 is TGCGCCAGCAGTGAACAGCCGAACACTGAAGCTTTCTTT. Translation gives CASSEQPNTEAFF.